These 10 T cell receptor beta chains were all obtained from the same sample, sequenced in a study of blood T cell repertoires in COVID-19. Here immunoSEQ multiplex PCR was the method, and the copy in TCRdb shows in-frame clones only, minus some. The sample records a few hundred thousand clones, around 88% being singletons. The sequencing input was peripheral blood. The receptor set was obtained from a woman under 40 who had recovered from COVID-19.

The genes are TRBV7-2 and TRBJ2-5; the D gene is possibly TRBD2 (5 bases). With 5 bases removed from V and 3 bases from J, the gap between germline ends came to 10 bases. From germline, CDR1 is SGHTA and CDR2 FQGNSA. The CDR3 totals 13 residues. The DNA of the CDR3 is TGTGCCAGCAGCGCTTCCGGGAAAGAGACCCAGTACTTC. Translating gives CASSASGKETQYF. The variable domain in full, with the rest retrieved from reference TRBV7-2 and TRBJ2-5, is GAGVSQSPSNKVTEKGKDVELRCDPISGHTALYWYRQSLGQGLEFLIYFQGNSAPDKSGLPSDRFSAERTGGSVSTLTIQRTQQEDSAVYLCASSASGKETQYFGPGTRLLVL.

Concerning this clone: Other DNA sequences in this sample translate to the same CDR3. The chain carries TRBV5-4 and TRBJ2-5; 8 bases map to TRBD2. V trimming: 4 bases; J trimming: 0 bases; junction bases outside the gene matches: 8. This CDR3 is built from 16 residues. Per the germline V gene, CDR1 is SGHNT and CDR2 is YYREEE (reference sequence). This CDR3 is CASSPGGAGDQETQYF. CDR3 nucleotide sequence: TGTGCCAGCAGCCCCGGGGGAGCGGGGGACCAAGAGACCCAGTACTTC.

This chain uses TRBV4-2 with TRBJ1-6; D uncertain. The CDR3 length is 16 residues. Trimming stripped 0 bases from V and 9 bases from J, with 15 bases between. Germline CDR1 is LGHNA and CDR2 is YNFKEQ. The CDR3 loop is CASSQEAGRSSSPLHF. The CDR3, as DNA: TGTGCCAGCAGCCAAGAGGCGGGAAGGTCGAGTTCACCCCTCCACTTT.

The chain is built from TRBV7-2 and TRBJ2-7; D unclear. This CDR3 spans 15 amino acids. Germline V CDR1 and CDR2: SGHTA, FQGNSA. V was shortened by 1 base and J by 1 base, with 11 bases between the two germline ends. For the CDR3, the DNA is TGTGCCAGCAGCTTAGGAGCCCTAGTATCCTACGAGCAGTACTTC. Translated, it gives CASSLGALVSYEQYF.

The V call is TRBV11-3, the J call TRBJ2-1; TRBD1 aligns across 8 bases. J was trimmed by 5 bases and V by 4 bases; bases with no gene match: 10. Per germline, CDR1 SGHNT and CDR2 YENEEA. CDR3 length: 16 residues. In nucleotides, the CDR3 is TGTGCCAGCAGCTCTGCAGACAGGGGAAAGGACAATGAGCAGTTCTTC. This encodes CASSSADRGKDNEQFF.

The rearrangement uses TRBV9 and TRBJ2-2; D might be TRBD2 (5 bases). V was cut by 6 bases and J by 4 bases, with 10 bases left in between. This CDR3 comprises 13 residues. Germline assignment: CDR1 SGDLS and CDR2 YYNGEE. The CDR3 nucleotides are TGTGCCAGCAAAAGGGCGGGCACCGGGGAGCTGTTTTTT. This gives the protein CASKRAGTGELFF.

The chain combines TRBV28 with TRBJ2-7; 9 bases match TRBD1. This CDR3 is built from 15 residues. Losses at the gene ends were 5 bases for V and 5 bases for J; bases not matched to a gene: 10. The germline CDR1 and CDR2 sequences are MDHEN and SYDVKM. CDR3: CASSIRGQGNDEQYF. The DNA of the CDR3 is TGTGCCAGCAGTATAAGAGGACAGGGGAACGACGAGCAGTACTTC.

CDR3 DNA: TGTGCTAGTGCCCTTAATCAGCCCCAGCATTTT. This sequence encodes CASALNQPQHF. The rearrangement uses TRBV12-5 and TRBJ1-5; D is unclear. Germline lookup yields CDR1 LGHNT and CDR2 FRNRAP. This CDR3 is built from 11 residues. Trimming shortened V by 7 bases and J by 4 bases, and 5 bases separated the two germline ends. The whole variable domain, remainder taken from reference TRBV12-5 and TRBJ1-5, is DARVTQTPRHKVTEMGQEVTMRCQPILGHNTVFWYRQTMMQGLELLAYFRNRAPLDDSGMPKDRFSAEMPDATLATLKIQPSEPRDSAVYFCASALNQPQHFGDGTRLSIL.

CDR3 residues: CASSLGQALTYEQYF. The CDR3 DNA is TGTGCCAGCAGCCTCGGACAGGCCTTAACCTACGAGCAGTACTTC. This chain joins TRBV7-8 and TRBJ2-7; TRBD1 agrees at 7 bases. Trimming at V came to 5 bases and at J to 2 bases, leaving 9 bases not matched to a gene. This CDR3 has 15 amino acids. Germline V CDR1 and CDR2: SGHVS, FQNEAQ. Using reference TRBV7-8 and TRBJ2-7 for the parts outside the CDR3, the full variable domain is GAGVSQSPRYKVAKRGQDVALRCDPISGHVSLFWYQQALGQGPEFLTYFQNEAQLDKSGLPSDRFFAERPEGSVSTLKIQRTQQEDSAVYLCASSLGQALTYEQYFGPGTRLTVT.

This clone has just one count. The V gene is TRBV6-1, the J gene TRBJ1-1; D gene uncertain. Trimming removed 2 bases at V and 1 base at J, with 8 bases between. CDR1 is MNHNS, CDR2 SASEGT, per germline. The CDR3 has 14 residues. Here the CDR3 reads CASSETSGNTEAFF. Here the CDR3 DNA reads TGTGCCAGCAGTGAAACGTCCGGGAACACTGAAGCTTTCTTT.